This entry lists 26 T cell receptor beta chains sequenced from one sample in a study of blood T cell repertoires in COVID-19. Profiling relied on immunoSEQ multiplex PCR, and the TCRdb table lists in-frame clones only, not all of them. The table shows some 240,000 clones, with approximately 79% occurring only once. Input material: PBMCs or T cells enriched from blood (not recorded which). All receptors derive from a man aged 25-45 years with acute COVID-19.

J is TRBJ2-3 and V is TRBV10-3; 7 nucleotides match TRBD1. The CDR3 extends over 17 amino acids. Trimming took 3 bases from V and 3 from J; bases not matched to a gene: 12. CDR1 and CDR2 (germline): ENHRY, SYGVKD. The CDR3 loop is CAISDSTGARKTDTQYF. CDR3 sequence (DNA): TGTGCCATCAGTGATTCCACAGGGGCCCGAAAAACAGATACGCAGTATTTT.

The CDR3 coding sequence is TGCGCCAGCAGCCTAGGACAGGGCGGCTACACCTTC. This gives the protein CASSLGQGGYTF. The chain joins TRBV4-3 to TRBJ1-2, with 8 bases lining up with TRBD1. CDR1 is LGHNA, CDR2 YSLEER, per germline. With 4 bases clipped from V and 8 bases from J, the junction kept 3 bases outside the gene matches. The CDR3 is 12 amino acids.

The CDR3 spells CAISAQGLTGNNQPQHF. Here the CDR3 DNA reads TGTGCCATCAGTGCCCAAGGACTTACCGGGAACAATCAGCCCCAGCATTTT. The J gene is TRBJ1-5, the V gene TRBV10-3; D ambiguous. The CDR3 is 17 amino acids. The germline CDR1 and CDR2 sequences are ENHRY and SYGVKD. V was trimmed by 4 bases and J by 3 bases, leaving 19 bases between them.

The chain couples TRBV5-1 to TRBJ1-2, with D possibly TRBD1 on 5 matching bases. V lost 5 bases, J lost 8 bases, and 19 bases lay in between. There are 14 residues in the CDR3. From germline, CDR1 is SGHRS and CDR2 YFSETQ. The DNA for the CDR3 is TGCGCCAGCAGACTAGAGCGGGGGAGCCACGGCTACACCTTC. Translating gives CASRLERGSHGYTF.

The CDR3 spells CASRKGDGANTGELFF. In DNA form, the CDR3 reads TGTGCCAGCAGGAAGGGGGACGGAGCGAACACCGGGGAGCTGTTTTTT. The rearrangement uses TRBV28 and TRBJ2-2; possibly TRBD1 for D (6 bases). The V end was cut by 6 bases, the J end by 0 bases, with 14 bases between. The CDR3 consists of 16 residues. The germline CDR1 and CDR2 sequences are MDHEN and SYDVKM.

In this sample, this clone turned up once. This chain connects TRBV19 to TRBJ1-2, with 7 positions matching TRBD1. The V and J ends lost 10 bases and 0 bases, in that order; junction bases with no gene match: 2. Germline loops: CDR1 LNHDA, CDR2 SQIVND (reference sequence). This CDR3 region has 12 residues. The CDR3 protein is CATDRANYGYTF. The CDR3 DNA follows: TGTGCCACCGACAGGGCTAACTATGGCTACACCTTC.

The CDR3 loop is CASSSTPAVGQGSDYEQYV. The CDR3 nucleotides are TGCGCCAGCAGCTCGACGCCCGCGGTGGGACAGGGGAGTGACTACGAGCAGTACGTC. The chain joins TRBV5-1 to TRBJ2-7; 10 bases align to TRBD1. V was clipped by 3 bases and J by 3 bases; unmatched bases: 18. The length of the CDR3 is 19 residues. CDR1 and CDR2 from the germline V gene are SGHRS and YFSETQ.

V gene TRBV19 combines with J gene TRBJ1-4; D call uncertain. The germline CDR1 and CDR2 sequences are LNHDA and SQIVND (reference sequence). The CDR3 totals 15 residues. Trimming left V 3 bases short and J 7 bases short, with 15 bases between. The CDR3 DNA follows: TGTGCCAGTAGTATGATTGGAGGAGGACCTGAAAAACTGTTTTTT. This codes for CASSMIGGGPEKLFF.

The chain carries TRBV5-1 and TRBJ1-4; no firm D call. Germline CDR1 and CDR2: SGHRS and YFSETQ. The CDR3 is 15 residues long. Trimming pared 3 bases from V and 3 bases from J, leaving 12 bases between. CDR3 sequence (DNA): TGCGCCAGCAGCTCGGGTCCCCCCTCTAATGAAAAACTGTTTTTT. Protein sequence: CASSSGPPSNEKLFF.

V and J are TRBV2 and TRBJ2-2; 14 bases agree with TRBD2. V was clipped by 6 bases and J by 7 bases; unmatched bases: 4. CDR1 SNHLY and CDR2 FYNNEI come from the germline V gene. This CDR3 has 15 residues. CDR3 sequence reads: CASRGLAGAVGELFF. The DNA of the CDR3 is TGTGCCAGCAGGGGACTAGCGGGAGCGGTCGGGGAGCTGTTTTTT.

V and J are TRBV5-4 and TRBJ1-1; 12 bases line up with TRBD1. Trimming took 4 bases from V and 0 from J; bases not matched to a gene: 4. The CDR3 spans 16 residues. CDR1 and CDR2 from the germline V gene are SGHNT and YYREEE (reference sequence). CDR3 amino acids: CASSTGTGGLNTEAFF. The CDR3, as DNA: TGTGCCAGCAGCACCGGGACAGGGGGCCTGAACACTGAAGCTTTCTTT. Using reference TRBV5-4 and TRBJ1-1 for the parts outside the CDR3, the full variable domain is ETGVTQSPTHLIKTRGQQVTLRCSSQSGHNTVSWYQQALGQGPQFIFQYYREEENGRGNFPPRFSGLQFPNYSSELNVNALELDDSALYLCASSTGTGGLNTEAFFGQGTRLTVV.

V usage is TRBV3-1 (or the pseudogene TRBV3-2) and J usage is TRBJ2-1; D possibly corresponds to TRBD1 (7 bases). The V and J ends lost 4 bases and 7 bases respectively, with 26 bases between them. CDR1 and CDR2 from the germline V gene are LGHDT and YNNKEL (reference sequence). The CDR3 is 18 residues long. The chain's CDR3 is CASSRQRGRGGAGNEQFF. The CDR3 nucleotides are TGTGCCAGCAGCCGGCAACGGGGGAGAGGGGGCGCTGGGAATGAGCAGTTCTTC.

This clone was recorded a few times. The chain carries TRBV9 and TRBJ1-4; unclear D gene. V was cut by 0 bases and J by 2 bases, with 8 bases left in between. CDR1 is SGDLS, CDR2 YYNGEE, per germline. The CDR3 runs to 15 residues. The CDR3 region is CASSVDVRTNEKLFF. CDR3 sequence (DNA): TGTGCCAGCAGCGTAGACGTCAGGACTAATGAAAAACTGTTTTTT.

This rearrangement joins TRBV27 to TRBJ2-3, with D possibly matching TRBD2 (6 bases). Germline-derived CDR1 and CDR2 are MNHEY and SMNVEV (reference sequence). The CDR3 consists of 15 residues. V was pared by 7 bases and J by 3 bases, with 17 bases between. The CDR3, as DNA: TGTGCCAGCATTGGACTCATGGAGGGGACAGATACGCAGTATTTT. Translated: CASIGLMEGTDTQYF.

The chain joins TRBV4-1 to TRBJ2-1; 9 bases match TRBD1. V shed 4 bases, J shed 5 bases, and the junction held 12 bases outside the gene matches. The CDR3 covers 17 residues. The V gene's germline CDR1 is MGHRA and CDR2 YSYEKL. In DNA form, the CDR3 reads TGCGCCAGCAGCCCGTCCCGGGACAGGGTTTCCCACAATGAGCAGTTCTTC. It is translated as CASSPSRDRVSHNEQFF.

The genes are TRBV11-3 and TRBJ1-1; D gene uncertain. Trimming stripped 3 bases from V and 4 bases from J, with 6 bases between. The CDR3 is 12 residues long. Germline CDR1 SGHNT, CDR2 YENEEA. The CDR3 sequence is CASSLTPTEAFF. The CDR3 bases are TGTGCCAGCAGCTTGACACCCACTGAAGCTTTCTTT. Variable domain in full (rest from reference TRBV11-3 and TRBJ1-1): EAGVVQSPRYKIIEKKQPVAFWCNPISGHNTLYWYLQNLGQGPELLIRYENEEAVDDSQLPKDRFSAERLKGVDSTLKIQPAELGDSAVYLCASSLTPTEAFFGQGTRLTVV.

The chain is built from TRBV7-2 and TRBJ1-5, with D perhaps TRBD1 (5 bases). Germline V lookup: CDR1 SGHTA, CDR2 FQGNSA. The CDR3 contains 16 residues. Trimming pared 2 bases from V and 10 bases from J, leaving 21 bases between. CDR3 nucleotides: TGTGCCAGCAGCTTATGGGATGGGAGGGGTGGTGGCCCCCAGCATTTT. It yields the protein CASSLWDGRGGGPQHF.

This clone has just one count. The chain links TRBV27 to TRBJ2-1; possible D gene TRBD1, 6 bases. With 5 bases removed from V and 3 bases from J, the gap between germline ends came to 14 bases. CDR1 is MNHEY and CDR2 is SMNVEV in the germline V gene (reference sequence). The CDR3 is made up of 15 amino acids. CDR3 amino acids: CASSPAGALYNEQFF. CDR3 bases: TGTGCCAGCAGTCCTGCAGGGGCCCTCTACAATGAGCAGTTCTTC.

The J gene is TRBJ2-7, the V gene TRBV5-3; no reliable D call. TRBV5-3 is treated as an ORF (open reading frame) with a function not yet certain. V lost 1 base to trimming and J lost 4 bases, with 18 bases between them. This CDR3 has 16 residues. The CDR3 here is CARSLPFFREAYEQYV. Here the CDR3 DNA reads TGTGCCAGAAGCTTGCCCTTCTTCCGAGAGGCTTACGAGCAGTACGTC.

For this clone: A junction boundary mismatches the germline segment, possibly from a read error. J is TRBJ1-5 and V is TRBV5-1; perhaps TRBD1 as D (6 bases). The CDR3 covers 15 residues. Germline CDR1 and CDR2: SGHRS and YFSETQ. CDR3 loop: CASSRAGAQNQPQHF. Written as DNA, the CDR3 is TGTGCCAGCAGTAGGGCAGGGGCTCAGAATCAGCCCCAGCATTTT.

The rearrangement joins TRBV18 to TRBJ2-7; D is ambiguous. The germline V gene has CDR1 KGHSH and CDR2 LQKENI. The CDR3 runs to 13 residues. Trimming removed 6 bases at V and 3 bases at J, with 12 bases between. CDR3: CASSLSPSYEQYV. The CDR3 DNA sequence: TGTGCCAGCTCCCTAAGCCCTAGCTACGAGCAGTACGTC.

This chain links TRBV5-1 with TRBJ2-7, with a possible D match to TRBD1 (6 bases). Germline CDR1 is SGHRS and CDR2 is YFSETQ. V lost 0 bases to trimming and J lost 6 bases, with 10 bases between them. This CDR3 is built from 13 residues. CDR3 sequence reads: CASSLGQDREQYV. For the CDR3, the DNA is TGCGCCAGCAGCTTGGGACAGGACCGCGAGCAGTACGTC.

The rearrangement uses TRBV4-1 and TRBJ1-3; TRBD1 might be the D (5 bases). Per the germline V gene, CDR1 is MGHRA and CDR2 is YSYEKL. This CDR3 comprises 16 residues. The V gene lost 3 bases and the J gene lost 4 bases, with 16 bases spanning the gap. Written as DNA, the CDR3 is TGCGCCAGCAGCCAGATTCGATCAGGGCCCGGAAACACCATATATTTT. Its protein is CASSQIRSGPGNTIYF.

The genes are TRBV3-1 (or the pseudogene TRBV3-2) and TRBJ2-1, with 16 bases identical to TRBD2. The length of the CDR3 is 19 residues. After removal of 4 bases from V and 3 bases from J, the junction contained 9 bases not matched to a gene. Germline loops: CDR1 LGHDT, CDR2 YNNKEL (reference sequence). This CDR3 reads CASSRGTSGRAVDYNEQFF. The CDR3 bases are TGTGCCAGCAGCCGAGGGACTAGCGGGAGGGCCGTCGACTACAATGAGCAGTTCTTC.

The chain has TRBV5-4 and TRBJ2-1; no definite D call. CDR1 is SGHNT, CDR2 YYREEE, per germline (reference sequence). V was pared by 7 bases and J by 4 bases, with 6 bases between. The CDR3 runs 11 residues. In DNA form, the CDR3 reads TGTGCCAGCGGCAATTACAATGAGCAGTTCTTC. Residues: CASGNYNEQFF.

The genes are TRBV28 and TRBJ2-5; tentatively, D is TRBD1 (5 bases). V was clipped by 4 bases and J by 3 bases, with 6 bases between them. CDR1 is MDHEN and CDR2 is SYDVKM in the germline V gene. CDR3 length: 12 amino acids. DNA for the CDR3: TGTGCCAGCAGTTACAGGAAAGAGACCCAGTACTTC. Encoded protein: CASSYRKETQYF.